The 30 T cell receptor beta chains reported below all come from one sample, sequenced in a study of neurological immune-mediated disorders. TCRdb re-derived calls from the 5' RACE reads in MiXCR, one entry per CDR3 protein. The profile covers some 66,000 distinct CDR3 sequences, with 4.1% appearing a single time and roughly 2.6% taken by the ten largest. Sequences were obtained from PBMCs. These receptors were taken from a middle-aged man with multiple sclerosis.

This clonotype was counted at least ten times. This chain links TRBV5-6 with TRBJ1-5; D is perhaps TRBD1 (5 bases). The CDR3 has 14 residues. Germline-derived CDR1 and CDR2 are SGHDT and YYEEEE. The V end was cut by 0 bases, the J end by 4 bases, with 8 bases between. The CDR3 DNA reads TGTGCCAGCAGCTTGGCAGCAGGGAATCAGCCCCAGCATTTT. It specifies CASSLAAGNQPQHF.

Worth noting for this clonotype: A junction boundary mismatches the germline segment, possibly from a read error. The chain uses TRBV18 and TRBJ1-5; no definite D call. The germline CDR1 and CDR2 sequences are KGHSH and LQKENI. CDR3 size: 14 residues. DNA of the CDR3: TGTGCCAGCTCACACGGGAACCACAATCAGCCCCAGAATTTT. Its protein product is CASSHGNHNQPQNF.

The chain carries TRBV12-3 or TRBV12-4 and TRBJ2-3; possibly TRBD1 or TRBD2 for D (6 bases each). The CDR3 contains 16 residues. Trimming took off 1 base at V and 3 bases at J, with 14 bases between the two ends. The CDR3 region has the DNA TGTGCCAGCAGTTTAGGGGGGCGCGGGGTAACAGATACGCAGTATTTT. The encoded protein is CASSLGGRGVTDTQYF.

This clonotype appeared many times. The gene calls are TRBV7-6 and TRBJ2-7; maybe TRBD2 (5 bases). This CDR3 is built from 14 residues. The V end was cut by 5 bases, the J end by 2 bases, with 13 bases between. Looked up from germline, CDR1 is SGHVS and CDR2 is FNYEAQ. In DNA, the CDR3 is TGTGCCAGCAGCCCGGCGGGCGAGACCTACGAGCAGTACGTC. This translates into CASSPAGETYEQYV.

This clonotype was recorded many times. This chain connects TRBV5-5 to TRBJ1-1; D gene ambiguous. Germline CDR1 and CDR2: SGHKS and YYEKEE (reference sequence). The CDR3 has 16 residues. V lost 0 bases and J lost 0, with 12 bases in between. The CDR3 spells CASSLGSQPLNTEAFF. The CDR3 DNA sequence: TGTGCCAGCAGCTTGGGGTCGCAGCCACTGAACACTGAAGCTTTCTTT.

This clonotype was detected many times. The J gene is TRBJ1-1, the V gene TRBV5-1; possibly TRBD1 for D (6 bases). The germline V gene encodes CDR1 SGHRS and CDR2 YFSETQ. The CDR3 extends over 13 amino acids. V lost 0 bases and J lost 7, with 10 bases in between. CDR3 coding DNA: TGCGCCAGCAGCTTGGAAGGGGGGGGTGAAGCTTTCTTT. Translated, it gives CASSLEGGGEAFF.

The table lists this clonotype with many counts. V is TRBV2 and J is TRBJ1-1; a possible D gene is TRBD1 (5 bases). The CDR3 sequence is 13 residues long. The V gene lost 6 bases and the J gene lost 5 bases, with 13 bases spanning the gap. The germline gives CDR1 SNHLY, CDR2 FYNNEI. The CDR3 bases are TGTGCCAGCAGGGCAGGGTGGGGAACTGAAGCTTTCTTT. This sequence encodes CASRAGWGTEAFF.

This chain joins TRBV20-1 and TRBJ1-2, with unresolved D. Between the trimmed V and J ends, which lost 4 bases and 7 bases, there was a span of 19 bases. Germline V gene lookup returns CDR1 DFQATT and CDR2 SNEGSKA (reference sequence). CDR3 size: 14 residues. The CDR3 here is CSATRERIRSGYTF. CDR3 DNA: TGCAGTGCTACCCGCGAAAGGATCAGGAGTGGCTACACCTTC.

This clonotype was seen ten or more times. The chain uses TRBV29-1 and TRBJ2-1, with 9 bases fitting TRBD2. CDR3 size: 14 residues. After removal of 7 bases from V and 8 bases from J, the junction contained 12 bases not matched to a gene. Germline-derived CDR1 and CDR2 are SQVTM and ANQGSEA. The CDR3 region has the DNA TGCAGCGCCGGAGGCGGGGGGGCTGGCGATGAGCAGTTCTTC. Its protein product is CSAGGGGAGDEQFF.

This clonotype was seen at least ten times. The chain combines TRBV5-1 with TRBJ1-2; no firm D call. CDR3 length equals 12 residues. Trimming cost V 4 bases and J 7 bases, with 11 bases left between them. Germline-derived CDR1 and CDR2 are SGHRS and YFSETQ. The CDR3, as DNA: TGCGCCAGCAGCGACGAGGGCCGTGGCTACACCTTC. Amino acids: CASSDEGRGYTF.

This clonotype was recorded many times. The genes are TRBV24-1 and TRBJ2-3, with TRBD1 identical over 8 bases. This CDR3 region has 14 residues. CDR1 is KGHDR, CDR2 SFDVKD, per germline. After removal of 4 bases from V and 6 bases from J, the junction contained 5 bases not matched to a gene. The CDR3 loop is CATSEPTGVDTQYF. The CDR3 bases are TGTGCCACCAGTGAGCCGACAGGGGTGGATACGCAGTATTTT.

A word on this clonotype: A single base separates this from a much larger clone, so it may be a read error. This chain links TRBV28 with TRBJ1-4; 7 bases are a match to TRBD1. Per germline, CDR1 MDHEN and CDR2 SYDVKM. CDR3 size: 15 residues. CDR3 loop: CATSLTDTGVEKLFF. The CDR3 DNA follows: TGTGCCACCAGTTTAACCGACACAGGGGTCGAAAAACTGTTTTTT.

This clonotype appeared many times. The rearrangement joins TRBV5-1 to TRBJ2-3, with D tentatively TRBD1 (5 bases). Germline assignment: CDR1 SGHRS and CDR2 YFSETQ. V was clipped by 0 bases and J by 5 bases, with 7 bases between them. CDR3 length: 13 residues. The CDR3 DNA reads TGCGCCAGCAGCTTGGTAGGACAAGATACGCAGTATTTT. It translates to CASSLVGQDTQYF. Drawing the rest from reference TRBV5-1 and TRBJ2-3, the complete variable domain is KAGVTQTPRYLIKTRGQQVTLSCSPISGHRSVSWYQQTPGQGLQFLFEYFSETQRNKGNFPGRFSGRQFSNSRSEMNVSTLELGDSALYLCASSLVGQDTQYFGPGTRLTVL.

In its sample, this clonotype was seen a few times. The chain is built from TRBV6-6 and TRBJ2-2, with a weak D call TRBD2 (6 bases). CDR3 length: 17 amino acids. Germline CDR1 and CDR2: MNHNY and SVGAGI (reference sequence). V gave up 5 bases and J gave up 9 bases, with 25 bases separating them. The CDR3 region has the DNA TGTGCCAGCAGTCTGGACTATTCCTTGGTCGGGACCAGGGAGCTGTTTTTT. This gives the protein CASSLDYSLVGTRELFF.

Many counts were recorded for this clonotype. The chain recombines TRBV20-1 with TRBJ2-5, with 11 bases fitting TRBD2. There are 16 residues in the CDR3. Germline lookup yields CDR1 DFQATT and CDR2 SNEGSKA (reference sequence). V was clipped by 0 bases and J by 6 bases; unmatched bases: 9. Here the CDR3 reads CSARDLAGGFGQTQYF. CDR3 nucleotide sequence: TGCAGTGCTAGAGATTTAGCGGGGGGGTTTGGGCAGACCCAGTACTTC.

In its sample, this clonotype was seen many times. The genes are TRBV12-3 or TRBV12-4 and TRBJ1-1; D is uncertain. This CDR3 is 13 amino acids long. With 3 bases removed from V and 4 bases from J, the gap between germline ends came to 9 bases. The CDR3 is CASSFTKGTEAFF. Here the CDR3 DNA reads TGTGCCAGCAGTTTTACGAAGGGCACTGAAGCTTTCTTT.

This clonotype was observed at least ten times. The gene calls are TRBV5-1 and TRBJ2-2, with TRBD2 identical over 9 bases. V gave up 4 bases and J gave up 6 bases; unmatched junction bases: 13. The germline CDR1 and CDR2 sequences are SGHRS and YFSETQ. This CDR3 is 17 amino acids long. The CDR3 nucleotides read TGCGCCAGCAGCAGAGGGACTAGCACCGCGGGGTCCGGGGAGCTGTTTTTT. Amino acid sequence: CASSRGTSTAGSGELFF.

This clonotype ranks as medium-sized. The chain uses TRBV20-1 and TRBJ2-5; D unresolved. CDR1 is DFQATT and CDR2 is SNEGSKA in the germline V gene (reference sequence). V lost 3 bases to trimming and J lost 0 bases, with 5 bases between them. There are 12 residues in the CDR3. CDR3 in DNA: TGCAGTGCTAGGTTAGACCAAGAGACCCAGTACTTC. Translated, it gives CSARLDQETQYF.

This clonotype has a count of ten or more. J is TRBJ1-2 and V is TRBV27; 9 bases agree with TRBD1. With V trimmed by 5 bases and J by 5 bases, 18 bases remained unmatched. Germline V gives CDR1 MNHEY, CDR2 SMNVEV (reference sequence). The CDR3 consists of 18 residues. The CDR3 DNA reads TGTGCCAGCAGTCCCCCTCTCGGGAGACAGGGGGAGATGTATGGCTACACCTTC. Amino acid sequence: CASSPPLGRQGEMYGYTF.

This clonotype was detected ten times or more. This rearrangement joins TRBV5-1 to TRBJ2-6, with TRBD1 matching over 9 bases. This CDR3 has 15 residues. Germline assignment: CDR1 SGHRS and CDR2 YFSETQ. With V trimmed by 5 bases and J by 3 bases, 3 bases remained unmatched. CDR3 region: CASRTGGGGANVLTF. CDR3 nucleotide sequence: TGCGCCAGCAGAACAGGGGGCGGTGGGGCCAACGTCCTGACTTTC.

This clonotype appeared many times. V usage is TRBV5-1 and J usage is TRBJ2-3; TRBD1 might be the D (5 bases). The CDR3 is made up of 14 amino acids. The germline V gene has CDR1 SGHRS and CDR2 YFSETQ. V was shortened by 0 bases and J by 1 base, with 6 bases between the two germline ends. The DNA of the CDR3 is TGCGCCAGCAGCTTGGGACAGCGCACAGATACGCAGTATTTT. Translated: CASSLGQRTDTQYF.

At least ten counts were recorded for this clonotype. For the CDR3, the DNA is TGTGCCAGCAGCCAAGAATCGGCAGCCATTACGATTAATTCACCCCTCCACTTT. This translates into CASSQESAAITINSPLHF. The rearrangement uses TRBV3-1 and TRBJ1-6; D remains unclear. Germline lookup yields CDR1 LGHDT and CDR2 YNNKEL (reference sequence). Trimming took 0 bases from V and 6 from J, leaving 18 bases between them. The CDR3 runs to 18 residues.

This clonotype was counted ten times or more. The chain employs TRBV7-2 and TRBJ1-5; D might be TRBD1 (5 bases). Germline assignment: CDR1 SGHTA and CDR2 FQGNSA. This CDR3 contains 14 residues. The ends were cut back, 2 bases at V and 2 bases at J, with 7 bases in the middle. The CDR3 nucleotides are TGTGCCAGCAGCTTACGCAGGGGCAATCAGCCCCAGCATTTT. Its protein product is CASSLRRGNQPQHF.

This clonotype was seen ten or more times. The V and J genes are TRBV28 and TRBJ2-3; D possibly corresponds to TRBD2 (6 bases). V lost 3 bases and J 1 base, leaving 14 bases between the germline ends. CDR1 is MDHEN and CDR2 is SYDVKM in the germline V gene. CDR3 length: 16 amino acids. CDR3 DNA sequence: TGTGCCAGCAGTTTGGAGGGACGATGGCGCACAGATACGCAGTATTTT. It translates to CASSLEGRWRTDTQYF.

In its sample, this clonotype was seen many times. The germline gene is not matched at one end of the junction; a read error may be the cause. The chain joins TRBV7-9 to TRBJ1-6, with TRBD1 as a possible D gene (6 bases). Germline assignment: CDR1 SEHNR and CDR2 FQNEAQ (reference sequence). The CDR3 runs 12 residues. DNA for the CDR3: TGTGCCAGCAGCTCGGGGGCCTTAGAACCCCTTTTT. It is translated as CASSSGALEPLF.

The chain carries TRBV7-9 and TRBJ2-5, with D perhaps matching TRBD1 (6 bases). V lost 4 bases and J lost 5, with 20 bases in between. CDR3 length: 16 residues. CDR1 and CDR2 (germline): SEHNR, FQNEAQ (reference sequence). Here the CDR3 DNA reads TGTGCCAGCAGCTACCCGGTCGCCAAGGGGGATGAGACCCAGTACTTC. This sequence encodes CASSYPVAKGDETQYF.

This clonotype occurred many times. The chain joins TRBV12-3 or TRBV12-4 to TRBJ2-1, with 8 bases identical to TRBD2. The V segment lost 4 bases and the J segment 7 bases; nucleotides outside the gene matches: 12. The CDR3 is 16 amino acids. The CDR3 sequence: CASSSRLAGGGNEQFF. DNA of the CDR3: TGTGCCAGCAGTTCCCGACTGGCGGGGGGAGGGAATGAGCAGTTCTTC.

This clonotype came up a few times. This sequence joins TRBV20-1 and TRBJ1-5; D gene unclear. The CDR3 consists of 16 residues. With 0 bases removed from V and 5 bases from J, the gap between germline ends came to 17 bases. The germline V gene encodes CDR1 DFQATT and CDR2 SNEGSKA (reference sequence). CDR3 sequence reads: CSARDSGPLGYQPQHF. Here the CDR3 DNA reads TGCAGTGCTAGAGATTCTGGGCCGCTGGGGTATCAGCCCCAGCATTTT.

This clonotype was observed many times. The chain is built from TRBV10-2 and TRBJ1-6, with D unresolved. CDR3 length: 19 residues. The germline V gene has CDR1 WSHSY and CDR2 SAAADI. The ends were cut back, 2 bases at V and 1 base at J, with 18 bases in the middle. The CDR3 loop reads CASSEPFGSFGSYNSPLHF. In DNA, the CDR3 is TGCGCCAGCAGTGAGCCGTTCGGATCTTTTGGGTCCTATAATTCACCCCTCCACTTT.

With regard to this clonotype: A much larger clone lies a single base off, so this may be a read error. V usage is TRBV10-3 and J usage is TRBJ2-2, with D unclear. V was pared by 0 bases and J by 3 bases, with 5 bases between. The CDR3 sequence is 14 residues long. Germline V gene data show CDR1 as ENHRY and CDR2 as SYGVKD. In DNA, the CDR3 is TGTGCCATCAGTGAGTCTATGCACACCGGGGAGCTGTTTTTT. This gives the protein CAISESMHTGELFF.